This T cell receptor beta chain was captured in a study of blood T cell repertoires in COVID-19. For the study at large: Specimens from acute and convalescent COVID-19 originated in the United States, Italy and Spain. PBMCs, B-cell-depleted T cells, or T cells provided the cDNA or gDNA that made up the material.

Generated by immunoSEQ multiplex PCR, the TCRdb table keeps only in-frame clones and is missing some. Altogether about 210,000 clones are present, approximately 88% being singletons, with the ten largest covering about a tenth. Participants, about 18 to 90 years old, spanned under 25 US areas. The study assigned cohorts using participant-reported clinical history. This clone was picked up a small number of times. Germline V gene data show CDR1 as KGHSH and CDR2 as LQKENI. V trimming: 6 bases; J trimming: 10 bases; junction bases outside the gene matches: 12. There are 15 residues in the CDR3. This chain connects TRBV18 to TRBJ2-1, with 10 bases identical to TRBD1. Sequencing used PBMCs or T cells enriched from blood (not recorded which). The source of this sequence is a man younger than 35 with acute COVID-19. The CDR3 DNA is TGTGCCAGCTCGCCCGGGACAGGGGCCCCTGAAGAGCAGTTCTTC. Its protein is CASSPGTGAPEEQFF.